This T cell receptor (beta chain) was observed in a study of response to subunit inactivated influenza vaccine. Findings and caveats of the study: The authors put forward the suggestion that each seasonal influenza vaccination may bring in only a limited number of new T cells.

MiXCR was run by TCRdb on the RT-PCR reads, yielding one entry per CDR3 protein. This table has 450,000 to 700,000 distinct CDR3 sequences, 13% to 15% appearing once. There are a few counts of this clonotype. Antigen: not known. This CDR3 has 14 amino acids. V was trimmed by 6 bases and J by 2 bases, leaving 13 bases between them. Germline CDR1 MGHDK, CDR2 SYGVNS. This chain uses TRBV25-1 with TRBJ1-2; D might be TRBD1 (5 bases). The sequencing used PBMCs from blood, collected 12 days after vaccination. This TCR came from a man between 45 and 60 years old who received an inactivated influenza vaccine. The CDR3, as DNA: TGTGCCAGCAGCCCCGTGGGGACGAACTATGGCTACACCTTC. The encoded protein is CASSPVGTNYGYTF.